Below, 17 T cell receptor beta chains from the same sample are listed, as sequenced in a study of T-cell memory formation after mild COVID-19. TCRdb reprocessed the 5' RACE reads with MiXCR, giving one entry per CDR3 protein. The sample has about 390,000 distinct CDR3 sequences, approximately 16% seen once. The sequenced material came from PBMCs or a T cell subset sorted from them (not recorded which). The origin of the receptors is a man aged 18 to 35 who had mild COVID-19 (a few samples of this study predate the infection). Cell type and time point are not known.

The chain recombines TRBV6-2 or TRBV6-3 with TRBJ2-7; D gene ambiguous. There are 12 residues in the CDR3. Trimming took off 6 bases at V and 3 bases at J, with 9 bases between the two ends. Germline-derived CDR1 and CDR2 are MNHEY and SVGEGT. The CDR3 DNA follows: TGTGCCAGCAGCCCCCGGAGCTACGAGCAGTACGTC. Translating gives CASSPRSYEQYV.

The table lists this clonotype with a few counts. The chain combines TRBV6-2 or TRBV6-3 with TRBJ2-2; TRBD2 agrees at 7 bases. Unmatched junction bases numbered 12, after V lost 1 base and J lost 4 bases. The germline CDR1 and CDR2 sequences are MNHEY and SVGEGT. The CDR3 consists of 18 residues. CDR3 amino acids: CASSYFLGEGKGTGELFF. DNA for the CDR3: TGTGCCAGCAGTTACTTCCTAGGGGAGGGTAAAGGCACCGGGGAGCTGTTTTTT.

This clonotype was counted at least ten times. V usage is TRBV12-3 or TRBV12-4 and J usage is TRBJ2-7; 8 bases are a match to TRBD1. The CDR3 extends over 13 amino acids. V shed 5 bases and J 3 bases; nucleotides not matched to a gene: 3. This chain's CDR3 is CASSPGQGYEQYF. CDR3 coding DNA: TGTGCCAGCAGTCCCGGACAGGGCTACGAGCAGTACTTC.

This clonotype was counted many times. The rearrangement uses TRBV7-9 and TRBJ1-1; D not certain. CDR3 length equals 11 residues. Trimming cost V 2 bases and J 10 bases, with 8 bases left between them. Looked up from germline, CDR1 is SEHNR and CDR2 is FQNEAQ (reference sequence). The CDR3 loop is CASSLLVRAFF. The CDR3 nucleotides are TGTGCCAGCAGCTTACTGGTTAGAGCTTTCTTT.

The chain joins TRBV2 to TRBJ2-7, with 15 bases that match TRBD2. This CDR3 spans 18 amino acids. J lost 3 bases, V lost 0 bases, and 6 bases had no gene match. Per the germline V gene, CDR1 is SNHLY and CDR2 is FYNNEI. The CDR3 here is CASSEAMGLAGGYYEQYF. The CDR3 nucleotides are TGTGCCAGCAGTGAAGCTATGGGACTAGCGGGGGGCTACTACGAGCAGTACTTC.

This clonotype showed up just a few times. The chain couples TRBV5-4 to TRBJ1-2; 8 nucleotides align to TRBD1. The length of the CDR3 is 14 residues. CDR1 is SGHNT, CDR2 YYREEE, per germline (reference sequence). V was clipped by 6 bases and J by 7 bases; unmatched bases: 11. The CDR3 loop is CASNSDRVRGGYTF. The CDR3 DNA reads as TGTGCCAGCAACTCGGACAGGGTTCGAGGTGGCTACACCTTC.

The rearrangement links TRBV18 to TRBJ2-7; D may be TRBD1 (6 bases). This CDR3 is 19 amino acids long. Germline CDR1 KGHSH, CDR2 LQKENI. Trimming took 5 bases from V and 4 from J, leaving 30 bases between them. Here the CDR3 reads CASSVIMPSGTTLGYEQYF. The CDR3 nucleotides are TGTGCCAGCTCAGTCATTATGCCGTCCGGGACAACCCTTGGGTACGAGCAGTACTTC.

The count of this clonotype is one. The chain couples TRBV7-3 to TRBJ1-1, with D maybe TRBD1 (5 bases). This CDR3 is built from 17 residues. The germline V and J ends were trimmed by 5 bases and 2 bases, with 21 bases remaining between them. Looked up from germline, CDR1 is SGHTA and CDR2 is FQGTGA. CDR3 sequence reads: CASSDPPGLGLNTEAFF. The CDR3, as DNA: TGTGCCAGCAGCGATCCCCCAGGGTTAGGCTTAAACACTGAAGCTTTCTTT.

This chain joins TRBV6-2 or TRBV6-3 and TRBJ1-1; D perhaps matches TRBD1 (5 bases). The CDR3 runs 14 residues. CDR1 is MNHEY and CDR2 is SVGEGT in the germline V gene. Between the trimmed V and J ends, which lost 3 bases and 1 base, there was a span of 9 bases. The CDR3 loop is CASSYEGQNTEAFF. As DNA, the CDR3 is TGTGCCAGCAGTTATGAAGGACAGAACACTGAAGCTTTCTTT.

This clonotype has just a few counts. This rearrangement joins TRBV6-1 to TRBJ2-1; 12 bases match TRBD1. The V segment lost 7 bases and the J segment 10 bases; nucleotides outside the gene matches: 11. The CDR3 consists of 15 residues. Germline CDR1 reads MNHNS; CDR2 reads SASEGT. The CDR3 DNA reads TGTGCCAGCACTATCCGGGACAGGGGGCCAGAAGAGCAGTTCTTC. Translation gives CASTIRDRGPEEQFF.

This clonotype was detected ten times or more. The V gene is TRBV7-2, the J gene TRBJ2-1; TRBD2 might be the D (5 bases). Trimming stripped 1 base from V and 0 bases from J, with 13 bases between. Germline assignment: CDR1 SGHTA and CDR2 FQGNSA. The CDR3 is made up of 17 amino acids. CDR3 sequence reads: CASSLGGGLRSYNEQFF. CDR3 DNA: TGTGCCAGCAGCTTAGGAGGTGGACTCCGCTCCTACAATGAGCAGTTCTTC.

This rearrangement joins TRBV18 to TRBJ1-4; no clear D gene. Germline V gene lookup returns CDR1 KGHSH and CDR2 LQKENI. The ends were cut back, 6 bases at V and 4 bases at J, with 9 bases in the middle. CDR3 size: 13 residues. The CDR3 DNA is TGTGCCAGCTCGCGGAGGGATAATGAAAAACTGTTTTTT. Its protein product is CASSRRDNEKLFF.

This clonotype was counted a few times. This rearrangement joins TRBV5-5 to TRBJ2-5; D remains ambiguous. Between the trimmed V and J ends, which lost 3 bases and 0 bases, there was a span of 18 bases. There are 17 residues in the CDR3. Germline loops: CDR1 SGHKS, CDR2 YYEKEE (reference sequence). The CDR3 protein is CASSSVAHPGYQETQYF. The CDR3 DNA follows: TGTGCCAGCAGCTCAGTAGCCCACCCAGGATACCAAGAGACCCAGTACTTC.

This clonotype was counted between two and nine times. The J gene is TRBJ2-3, the V gene TRBV4-3; 7 nucleotides line up with TRBD2. Germline V CDR1 and CDR2: LGHNA, YSLEER. The CDR3 runs 16 residues. V shed 4 bases and J 3 bases; nucleotides not matched to a gene: 10. Here the CDR3 reads CASSRSSAGTTDTQYF. The CDR3 DNA follows: TGCGCCAGCAGCCGGAGTTCAGCGGGGACGACAGATACGCAGTATTTT.

V and J are TRBV7-2 and TRBJ2-6; D is uncertain. Germline CDR1 and CDR2: SGHTA and FQGNSA. The CDR3 has 14 amino acids. V shed 3 bases and J shed 4 bases, with 7 bases lying between them. The CDR3 loop reads CASSFDAGANVLTF. The CDR3 DNA reads TGTGCCAGCAGCTTTGACGCGGGGGCCAACGTCCTGACTTTC.

This clonotype was seen many times. The chain couples TRBV19 to TRBJ2-2; 8 bases map to TRBD1. V lost 3 bases to trimming and J lost 6 bases; unmatched junction nucleotides: 6. The CDR3 covers 15 residues. Germline CDR1 and CDR2: LNHDA and SQIVND (reference sequence). CDR3 residues: CASSIGTGGSGELFF. In nucleotides, the CDR3 is TGTGCCAGTAGTATTGGGACAGGAGGGTCCGGGGAGCTGTTTTTT.

This clonotype was recorded at least ten times. This sequence joins TRBV5-1 and TRBJ2-1, with 11 bases lining up with TRBD2. The V segment lost 5 bases and the J segment 7 bases; nucleotides outside the gene matches: 8. The V gene's germline CDR1 is SGHRS and CDR2 YFSETQ. The CDR3 sequence is 15 residues long. DNA of the CDR3: TGCGCCAGCAGGTTTAGCGGGGGGGCCTGGAATGAGCAGTTCTTC. Translating it yields CASRFSGGAWNEQFF.